This entry lists 5 T cell receptor beta chains sequenced from one sample in a study of technical replicates of blood from several donors. The assay was immunoSEQ multiplex PCR, and TCRdb's table has in-frame clones only and misses some. The data show 65,000 to 90,000 clones, with around 90% seen just once and about 0.27% held by the top ten. Sequencing was done on a sample of T cells isolated from PBMCs. These receptors originate from a human donor in good health.

This clone has just one count. CDR3 sequence: CASREARPNYGYTF. The CDR3 nucleotides read TGCGCCAGCCGGGAGGCCCGTCCCAACTATGGCTACACCTTC. The V gene is TRBV10-2, the J gene TRBJ1-2; D is ambiguous. The CDR3 has 14 residues. Trimming removed 8 bases at V and 2 bases at J, with 15 bases between. From germline, CDR1 is WSHSY and CDR2 SAAADI.

Here the CDR3 reads CSVLMYGGTEAFF. The CDR3 region has the DNA TGCAGCGTCCTGATGTATGGAGGCACTGAAGCTTTCTTT. This chain links TRBV29-1 with TRBJ1-1; D remains ambiguous. With 6 bases removed from V and 4 bases from J, the gap between germline ends came to 15 bases. CDR3 length: 13 amino acids. The germline gives CDR1 SQVTM, CDR2 ANQGSEA.

This chain connects TRBV6-1 to TRBJ2-2; D uncertain. V was clipped by 7 bases and J by 2 bases, with 5 bases between them. This CDR3 spans 12 amino acids. Germline V CDR1 and CDR2: MNHNS, SASEGT. The CDR3 sequence is CASTRNTGELFF. The CDR3 DNA follows: TGTGCCAGCACGCGTAACACCGGGGAGCTGTTTTTT.

J is TRBJ1-1 and V is TRBV29-1; 7 bases are a match to TRBD1. The V segment lost 6 bases and the J segment 1 base; nucleotides outside the gene matches: 5. Germline V gene sequence: CDR1 SQVTM, CDR2 ANQGSEA. The CDR3 loop spans 13 amino acids. CDR3 loop: CSVRRQGNTEAFF. In nucleotides, the CDR3 is TGCAGCGTCCGAAGACAGGGGAACACTGAAGCTTTCTTT.

This chain joins TRBV6-5 and TRBJ2-7; possible D gene TRBD2, 6 bases. The length of the CDR3 is 15 residues. CDR1 and CDR2 (germline): MNHEY, SVGAGI. Trimming left V 2 bases short and J 7 bases short, with 18 bases between. The CDR3 here is CASSYQYLPGGEQYF. CDR3 nucleotide sequence: TGTGCCAGCAGTTACCAATATCTCCCTGGAGGGGAGCAGTACTTC.